The 4 T cell receptor beta chains below come from one sample, sequenced in a study of blood T cells in healthy people across ages. Primed by a sample-barcoded 5' primer and a J-beta primer mix, a second PCR proceeded for roughly 6 to 12 cycles. TCRdb re-derived calls from the 5' RACE reads in MiXCR, one entry per CDR3 protein. The sample lists about 730,000 distinct CDR3 sequences, roughly 43% occurring once. Sample: blood. The receptor set was obtained from a woman aged 55-70 years in good health.

Note on this clonotype: A clone one base away is much larger, so this may be a read error. The V and J genes are TRBV27 and TRBJ2-1, with 12 bases aligning to TRBD2. The germline gives CDR1 MNHEY, CDR2 SMNVEV (reference sequence). The CDR3 length is 17 residues. For the CDR3, the DNA is TGTGCCAGCAGGGACTGGACTAGCGGGATTTCCTACAATGAGCTGTTCTTC. Encoded protein: CASRDWTSGISYNELFF.

The chain joins TRBV7-2 to TRBJ2-7, with 7 bases identical to TRBD1. Germline CDR1 and CDR2: SGHTA and FQGNSA. V was pared by 1 base and J by 2 bases, with 11 bases of the junction left unmatched. CDR3 size: 17 residues. CDR3 bases: TGTGCCAGCAGCTTAGGAATCGGGACAGCGATCCCCTACGAGCAGTACTTC. Translation: CASSLGIGTAIPYEQYF.

CDR3 residues: CASSVGGMGQPQHF. CDR3 sequence (DNA): TGTGCCAGCAGCGTTGGGGGAATGGGCCAGCCCCAGCATTTT. The chain carries TRBV9 and TRBJ1-5, with D possibly TRBD1 on 5 matching bases. The CDR3 sequence is 14 residues long. Germline V gene sequence: CDR1 SGDLS, CDR2 YYNGEE. V lost 2 bases and J 7 bases, leaving 13 bases between the germline ends.

This chain uses TRBV29-1 with TRBJ2-2; the match to TRBD2 covers 14 bases. J lost 5 bases, V lost 7 bases, and 3 bases had no gene match. Germline V lookup: CDR1 SQVTM, CDR2 ANQGSEA. The CDR3 has 14 amino acids. The CDR3 DNA reads TGCAGCGGCCGACTAGCGGGAGGGACCGGGGAGCTGTTTTTT. Translation gives CSGRLAGGTGELFF.